This T cell receptor (beta chain) appears in the sequencing data of a study of blood T cell repertoires in COVID-19. About the study: Samples representing acute and convalescent COVID-19 were sourced from the United States, Italy and Spain. PBMCs, B-cell-depleted T cells, or T cells provided the cDNA or gDNA that made up the material.

In the original workflow: Reference gene primers were amplified, and this amplification served to estimate nucleated cell counts. Some clones are missing from TCRdb's copy, which holds only in-frame ones; the method was immunoSEQ multiplex PCR. The V and J calls and the clone size are those of that table, but D and trimming were determined from the DNA. Of 50,000 or so clones in the sample, about 89% were seen once. In germline, CDR1 is KGHSH, CDR2 LQKENI. The CDR3 length is 16 residues. V lost 6 bases and J lost 9; bases outside the gene matches: 9. Sequenced material: peripheral blood. This TCR derives from a man between 65 and 79 years old with active COVID-19. The chain uses TRBV18 and TRBJ2-1, with 15 bases identical to TRBD2. CDR3 nucleotide sequence: TGTGCCAGCTCCGAGGGGACTAGCGGGGGGCGTGGTGAGCAGTTCTTC. Encoded protein: CASSEGTSGGRGEQFF.